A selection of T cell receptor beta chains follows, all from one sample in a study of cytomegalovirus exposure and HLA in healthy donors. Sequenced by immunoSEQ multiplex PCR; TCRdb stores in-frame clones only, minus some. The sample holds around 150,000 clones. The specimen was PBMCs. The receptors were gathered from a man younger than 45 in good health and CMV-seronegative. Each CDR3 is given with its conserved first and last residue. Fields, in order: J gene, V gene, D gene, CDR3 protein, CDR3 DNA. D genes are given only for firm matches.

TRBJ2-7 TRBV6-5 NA CASSNAYEQYF TGTGCCAGCTCTAATGCGTACGAGCAGTACTTC
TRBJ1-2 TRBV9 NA CASSVGSGAGGYTF TGTGCCAGCAGCGTAGGATCAGGGGCAGGTGGCTACACCTTC
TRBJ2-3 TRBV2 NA CASKLSGSTDTQYF TGTGCCAGCAAGCTTAGCGGAAGCACAGATACGCAGTATTTT
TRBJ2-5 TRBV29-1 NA CSAIGGAETQYF TGCAGCGCCATAGGAGGGGCAGAGACCCAGTACTTC
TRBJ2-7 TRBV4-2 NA CASSQDVSGTYEQYF TGTGCCAGCAGCCAAGATGTAAGCGGTACCTACGAGCAGTACTTC
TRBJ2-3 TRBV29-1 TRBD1 CSVVGTGAGSDTQYF TGCAGCGTCGTCGGGACAGGGGCGGGTTCGGATACGCAGTATTTT
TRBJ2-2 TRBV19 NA CASSINQRELFF TGTGCCAGTAGTATCAACCAGAGGGAGCTGTTTTTT
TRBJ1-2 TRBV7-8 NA CASSLVRSGGYTF TGTGCCAGCAGCTTAGTCCGATCGGGAGGCTACACCTTC
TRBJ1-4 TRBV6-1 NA CASSIDTENEKLFF TGTGCCAGCAGTATAGACACGGAAAATGAAAAACTGTTTTTT
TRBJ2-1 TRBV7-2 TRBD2 CASSLNSGSYNEQFF TGTGCCAGCAGCTTAAATAGCGGGAGCTACAATGAGCAGTTCTTC
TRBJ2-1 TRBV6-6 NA CASSHHPEEAFF TGTGCCAGCAGTCACCATCCAGAAGAGGCGTTCTTC
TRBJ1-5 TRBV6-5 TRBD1 CASSTGGSQPQHF TGTGCCAGCAGTACAGGGGGATCTCAGCCCCAGCATTTT
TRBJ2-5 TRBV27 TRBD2 CASNWIAGGLETQYF TGTGCCAGCAATTGGATAGCGGGAGGGCTGGAGACCCAGTACTTC
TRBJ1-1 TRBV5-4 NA CASSLVGSSYTEAFF TGTGCCAGCAGCTTGGTAGGGAGTTCGTACACTGAAGCTTTCTTT
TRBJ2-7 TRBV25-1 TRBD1 CASSPGQGAREQYF TGTGCCAGCAGTCCCGGACAGGGGGCGCGAGAGCAGTACTTC
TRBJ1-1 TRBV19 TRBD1 CASSIETGGFTEAFF TGTGCCAGTAGTATTGAAACAGGGGGTTTTACTGAAGCTTTCTTT
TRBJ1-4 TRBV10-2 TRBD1 CASSGQGARDEKLFF TGCGCCAGCAGTGGGCAGGGGGCAAGGGATGAAAAACTGTTTTTT
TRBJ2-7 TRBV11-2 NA CASSFLQGNEQYF TGTGCCAGCAGCTTCCTCCAGGGTAACGAGCAGTACTTC
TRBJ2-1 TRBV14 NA CASSRGQASEQFF TGTGCCAGCAGCCGAGGGCAGGCAAGTGAGCAGTTCTTC
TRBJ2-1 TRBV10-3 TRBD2 CAISESSSGDNEQFF TGTGCCATCAGTGAGTCGTCTAGCGGAGACAATGAGCAGTTCTTC
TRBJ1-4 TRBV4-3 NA CASSQDRYRTNEKLFF TGCGCCAGCAGCCAAGATCGTTACAGAACTAATGAAAAACTGTTTTTT
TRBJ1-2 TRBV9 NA CASSVAANYGYTF TGTGCCAGCAGCGTAGCCGCTAACTATGGCTACACCTTC
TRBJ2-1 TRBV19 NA CASSSLYGEQFF TGTGCCAGTAGTTCCCTCTACGGTGAGCAGTTCTTC
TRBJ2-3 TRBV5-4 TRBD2 CASSPLAGDTQYF TGTGCCAGCAGCCCACTAGCGGGGGATACGCAGTATTTT
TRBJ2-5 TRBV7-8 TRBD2 CASSLALLAEETQYF TGTGCCAGCAGCTTAGCGCTACTAGCGGAAGAGACCCAGTACTTC
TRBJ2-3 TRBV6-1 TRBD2 CASSASGITDTQYF TGTGCCAGCAGTGCTAGCGGGATCACAGATACGCAGTATTTT
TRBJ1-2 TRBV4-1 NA CASSQPTGLGGYTF TGCGCCAGCAGCCAACCCACAGGGCTTGGTGGCTACACCTTC
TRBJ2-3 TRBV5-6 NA CASSMAGATDTQYF TGTGCCAGCAGCATGGCAGGGGCGACGGATACGCAGTATTTT
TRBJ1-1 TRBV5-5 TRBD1 CASSFGGQGNTEAFF TGTGCCAGCAGCTTCGGCGGACAGGGCAACACTGAAGCTTTCTTT
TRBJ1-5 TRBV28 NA CASSLVLKGKSIPQPQHF TGTGCCAGCAGTTTAGTATTGAAGGGGAAGTCTATCCCTCAGCCCCAGCATTTT
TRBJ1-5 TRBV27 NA CASSLMAGNQPQHF TGTGCCAGCAGTTTAATGGCAGGCAATCAGCCCCAGCATTTT
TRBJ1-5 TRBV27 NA CASSNQGRSNQPQHF TGTGCCAGCAGTAATCAGGGCAGAAGCAATCAGCCCCAGCATTTT
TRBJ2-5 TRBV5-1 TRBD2 CASSFSTSPTQYF TGCGCCAGCAGCTTTTCGACTAGCCCGACCCAGTACTTC
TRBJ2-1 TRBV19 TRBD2 CASSIDQGLAGTNEQFF TGTGCCAGTAGTATAGATCAGGGACTAGCGGGAACGAATGAGCAGTTCTTC
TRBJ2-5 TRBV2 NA CASNGEGETQYF TGTGCCAGCAACGGGGAAGGGGAGACCCAGTACTTC
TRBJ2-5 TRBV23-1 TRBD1 CASKVGRGRTETQYF TGCGCCAGCAAGGTGGGCAGGGGGCGGACGGAGACCCAGTACTTC
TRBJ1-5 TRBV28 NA CASSLLGQPQHF TGTGCCAGCAGCCTACTAGGTCAGCCCCAGCATTTT
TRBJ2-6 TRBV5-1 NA CASSLEGGNGANVLTF TGCGCCAGCAGCTTAGAGGGGGGGAATGGGGCCAACGTCCTGACTTTC
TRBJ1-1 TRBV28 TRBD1 CASSPSTGGLTEAFF TGTGCCAGCAGTCCATCGACAGGGGGCCTCACTGAAGCTTTCTTT
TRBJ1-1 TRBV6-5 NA CASSYSHTMNTEAFF TGTGCCAGCAGTTACAGCCATACCATGAACACTGAAGCTTTCTTT
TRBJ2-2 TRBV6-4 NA CASSEVSTGELFF TGTGCCAGCAGTGAAGTTAGCACCGGGGAGCTGTTTTTT